A single sample gave rise to the 23 T cell receptor beta chains below, sequenced in a study of T cell clonotyping in hematopoietic cell transplantation. TCRdb's copy holds only in-frame clones and misses some; the assay was immunoSEQ multiplex PCR. The data hold 15,000 to 20,000 clones, with approximately 83% observed a single time. Material for sequencing was peripheral blood mononuclear cells. The receptors come from a woman in her forties in good health. Some clones in this sample may be carry-over from other donors' samples.

This clone was observed a handful of times. The gene calls are TRBV30 and TRBJ1-1, with no clear D. V was shortened by 6 bases and J by 0 bases, with 14 bases between the two germline ends. Germline assignment: CDR1 GTSNPN and CDR2 SVGIG (reference sequence). The CDR3 has 14 residues. The CDR3 DNA is TGTGCCTGCCCTTCCACGACGGTGAACACTGAAGCTTTCTTT. Its protein product is CACPSTTVNTEAFF.

The chain has TRBV6-5 and TRBJ2-3; a possible D gene is TRBD2 (6 bases). Trimming removed 2 bases at V and 4 bases at J, with 10 bases between. The germline CDR1 and CDR2 sequences are MNHEY and SVGAGI. The CDR3 runs 14 residues. CDR3 sequence (DNA): TGTGCCAGCAGTTACACTAGCCTTCCAGATACGCAGTATTTT. The encoded protein is CASSYTSLPDTQYF.

The CDR3, as DNA: TGTGCCAGCAGTCCCGGGACAAGGGGCAATCAGCCCCAGCATTTT. Amino acid sequence: CASSPGTRGNQPQHF. The J gene is TRBJ1-5, the V gene TRBV6-6; perhaps TRBD1 as D (6 bases). Trimming left V 5 bases short and J 2 bases short, with 13 bases between. There are 15 residues in the CDR3. From germline, CDR1 is MNHNY and CDR2 SVGAGI (reference sequence).

J is TRBJ2-1 and V is TRBV5-6, with D perhaps TRBD1 (5 bases). Trimming left V 0 bases short and J 4 bases short, with 8 bases between. The CDR3 is 14 residues long. Germline CDR1 and CDR2: SGHDT and YYEEEE. The CDR3 region has the DNA TGTGCCAGCAGCTTGGGACAGAAATACAATGAGCAGTTCTTC. It yields the protein CASSLGQKYNEQFF.

The chain couples TRBV6-5 to TRBJ1-2; D is ambiguous. V lost 5 bases to trimming and J lost 4 bases, with 14 bases between them. This CDR3 spans 14 amino acids. Germline V gives CDR1 MNHEY, CDR2 SVGAGI. The CDR3 sequence is CASSNSWGAYGYTF. The CDR3 DNA follows: TGTGCCAGCAGTAACAGTTGGGGAGCCTATGGCTACACCTTC.

The V call is TRBV28, the J call TRBJ2-5; possible D gene TRBD2, 7 bases. The DNA matches TRBJ2-7 better at its end, which makes the J call doubtful. This CDR3 is 15 amino acids long. Germline V CDR1 and CDR2: MDHEN, SYDVKM. CDR3 residues: CASSLIGGDLYEQYF. In nucleotides, the CDR3 is TGTGCCAGCAGTTTAATAGGGGGGGATTTATACGAGCAGTACTTC.

This rearrangement joins TRBV7-2 to TRBJ1-1, with D unclear. V was trimmed by 5 bases and J by 1 base, leaving 11 bases between them. This CDR3 spans 14 amino acids. Germline V gene lookup returns CDR1 SGHTA and CDR2 FQGNSA. Written as DNA, the CDR3 is TGTGCCAGCAGCACTAGACGGGGGAACACTGAAGCTTTCTTT. It codes for CASSTRRGNTEAFF.

This sequence joins TRBV28 and TRBJ2-3, with 9 bases fitting TRBD2. The CDR3 has 17 amino acids. CDR1 and CDR2 (germline): MDHEN, SYDVKM. J was trimmed by 5 bases and V by 6 bases; bases with no gene match: 15. CDR3 loop: CASSRAVGGRAGDTQYF. Here the CDR3 DNA reads TGTGCCAGCAGCCGAGCAGTGGGCGGGAGGGCCGGAGATACGCAGTATTTT.

The chain uses TRBV6-5 and TRBJ1-1; the match to TRBD1 covers 9 bases. Trimming at V came to 9 bases and at J to 1 base, leaving 3 bases not matched to a gene. Germline V gene sequence: CDR1 MNHEY, CDR2 SVGAGI. This CDR3 spans 13 amino acids. CDR3 loop: CASAGQGNTEAFF. The CDR3 DNA reads TGTGCCAGTGCGGGACAGGGGAACACTGAAGCTTTCTTT.

This chain connects TRBV6-4 to TRBJ2-3; possible D gene TRBD1, 6 bases. Germline loops: CDR1 MRHNA, CDR2 SNTAGT. Trimming removed 2 bases at V and 4 bases at J, with 10 bases between. CDR3 size: 14 residues. The DNA of the CDR3 is TGTGCCAGCAGTGACAACAGGGACCCAGATACGCAGTATTTT. Amino acid sequence: CASSDNRDPDTQYF.

This clone was observed a single time. The V call is TRBV2, the J call TRBJ2-5; D is ambiguous. CDR1 is SNHLY and CDR2 is FYNNEI in the germline V gene. The CDR3 runs 11 residues. Trimming shortened V by 4 bases and J by 5 bases, and 5 bases separated the two germline ends. CDR3 coding DNA: TGTGCCAGCAGTGGCCACGAGACCCAGTACTTC. Translating it yields CASSGHETQYF.

The rearrangement joins TRBV6-5 to TRBJ1-3; no clear D. With 4 bases removed from V and 6 bases from J, the gap between germline ends came to 4 bases. CDR1 is MNHEY and CDR2 is SVGAGI in the germline V gene. The CDR3 sequence is 11 residues long. This CDR3 reads CASSSANTIYF. The CDR3 DNA reads TGTGCCAGCAGTTCGGCAAACACCATATATTTT.

This sequence joins TRBV6-5 and TRBJ1-4, with 8 bases identical to TRBD1. Germline V lookup: CDR1 MNHEY, CDR2 SVGAGI. The CDR3 covers 15 residues. V gave up 0 bases and J gave up 8 bases; unmatched junction bases: 5. The CDR3 coding sequence is TGTGCCAGCAGTTACTCTCCAGGGGGCGCGGAAAAACTGTTTTTT. It encodes CASSYSPGGAEKLFF.

This clone was seen just once. The chain carries TRBV6-6 and TRBJ2-2, with 11 bases matching TRBD2. This CDR3 has 16 residues. Trimming took 4 bases from V and 5 from J; bases not matched to a gene: 6. CDR1 is MNHNY, CDR2 SVGAGI, per germline (reference sequence). Written as DNA, the CDR3 is TGTGCCAGCAGTTCGGTAGCGGGAGGGGGGACCGGGGAGCTGTTTTTT. Translated, it gives CASSSVAGGGTGELFF.

This chain connects TRBV1 to TRBJ2-6. TRBV1 is deemed a pseudogene. This CDR3 has 17 residues. CDR3 protein: CTSSQDISYSGANVLTF. The CDR3 DNA reads as TGCACCAGCAGCCAAGATATAAGTTACTCTGGGGCCAACGTCCTGACTTTC.

This chain links TRBV30 with TRBJ2-4, with TRBD2 identical over 8 bases. Germline V lookup: CDR1 GTSNPN, CDR2 SVGIG (reference sequence). The CDR3 has 14 residues. V dropped 5 bases and J dropped 6; count of bases not matched to a gene: 9. CDR3 in amino acids: CAWGCGGPINIQYF. The CDR3 DNA sequence: TGTGCCTGGGGGTGCGGGGGGCCAATAAACATTCAGTACTTC.

The gene calls are TRBV9 and TRBJ2-1, with 11 bases identical to TRBD2. Germline values: CDR1 SGDLS, CDR2 YYNGEE. CDR3 length: 16 amino acids. Trimming cost V 0 bases and J 9 bases; bases outside gene matches: 8. The CDR3 DNA reads TGTGCCAGCAGCGTAGTTGGTAGCGGGAGGGCCGGTGAGCAGTTCTTC. Protein: CASSVVGSGRAGEQFF.

V is TRBV28 and J is TRBJ2-7, with 8 bases aligning to TRBD1. V lost 5 bases and J lost 1; bases outside the gene matches: 7. The V gene's germline CDR1 is MDHEN and CDR2 SYDVKM. CDR3 length: 15 residues. CDR3 amino acids: CASSRAGTGSYEQYF. For the CDR3, the DNA is TGTGCCAGCAGTCGCGCCGGGACAGGTTCCTACGAGCAGTACTTC. Together with reference TRBV28 and TRBJ2-7, the CDR3 gives the full variable domain: DVKVTQSSRYLVKRTGEKVFLECVQDMDHENMFWYRQDPGLGLRLIYFSYDVKMKEKGDIPEGYSVSREKKERFSLILESASTNQTSMYLCASSRAGTGSYEQYFGPGTRLTVT.

This chain connects TRBV7-3 to TRBJ2-2; D might be TRBD2 (7 bases). The V end lost 2 bases, the J end lost 6 bases, and 19 bases lay between the germline ends. CDR1 is SGHTA, CDR2 FQGTGA, per germline. CDR3 length: 17 residues. CDR3: CASSLVRGLLGPGELFF. CDR3 DNA: TGTGCCAGCAGCTTAGTGCGGGGGCTGCTTGGGCCCGGGGAGCTGTTTTTT.

The chain employs TRBV29-1 and TRBJ1-2; the D is unclear. Germline lookup yields CDR1 SQVTM and CDR2 ANQGSEA. V lost 1 base, J lost 8 bases, and 8 bases lay in between. This CDR3 region has 11 residues. CDR3 protein: CSVEGSGGYTF. The CDR3 DNA sequence: TGCAGCGTTGAAGGGAGCGGAGGCTACACCTTC.

The chain is built from TRBV6-5 and TRBJ1-1; D is unclear. Germline values: CDR1 MNHEY, CDR2 SVGAGI. The CDR3 totals 15 residues. V was clipped by 4 bases and J by 1 base, with 13 bases between them. The CDR3 protein is CASSSQWGTNTEAFF. The CDR3 DNA follows: TGTGCCAGCAGTTCCCAGTGGGGTACGAACACTGAAGCTTTCTTT.

The J gene is TRBJ1-1, the V gene TRBV11-3; the D gene is possibly TRBD1 (5 bases). The CDR3 contains 14 residues. CDR1 and CDR2 from the germline V gene are SGHNT and YENEEA. Trimming stripped 5 bases from V and 6 bases from J, with 16 bases between. The CDR3 sequence is CASSIHPGRAEAFF. For the CDR3, the DNA is TGTGCCAGCAGCATACATCCAGGGCGAGCTGAAGCTTTCTTT.

CDR3 residues: CASSVMGTGVETQYF. The CDR3 DNA reads TGTGCCAGCAGCGTCATGGGGACAGGGGTAGAGACCCAGTACTTC. The rearrangement uses TRBV9 and TRBJ2-5, with 10 bases identical to TRBD1. Germline lookup yields CDR1 SGDLS and CDR2 YYNGEE. The CDR3 contains 15 residues. V lost 2 bases, J lost 4 bases, and 5 bases stayed unmatched. The full variable domain, its missing parts supplied by reference TRBV9 and TRBJ2-5, is DSGVTQTPKHLITATGQRVTLRCSPRSGDLSVYWYQQSLDQGLQFLIQYYNGEERAKGNILERFSAQQFPDLHSELNLSSLELGDSALYFCASSVMGTGVETQYFGPGTRLLVL.